This T cell receptor (beta chain) is from a study of CD4+ T cells in melanoma. General study findings and limits: A reported correlation linked neoantigen-specific CD4+ T cells to CD8+, macrophage and B cell function. Diverse differentiation states were reported for melanoma neoantigen-specific CD4+ T cells.

Comments on this clone: Its target is not known.

The protocol was immunoSEQ multiplex PCR, while the TCRdb copy is restricted to in-frame clones and leaves out a portion. The data contain about 4,800 clones, approximately 64% of them singletons. The V gene lost 0 bases and the J gene lost 8 bases, with 15 bases spanning the gap. CDR1 and CDR2 (germline): SGDLS, YYNGEE. This CDR3 spans 16 amino acids. The material sequenced was cells from a culture (not recorded whether cultured in vitro). The sequence came from a human donor with melanoma. V gene TRBV9 combines with J gene TRBJ1-6; D may be TRBD1 (6 bases). The CDR3 DNA follows: TGTGCCAGCAGCGTAGGACCCGGACAGCGATATTCACCCCTCCACTTT. As protein: CASSVGPGQRYSPLHF.